The T cell receptor beta chain described here comes from a study of OX40 agonist ivuxolimab in advanced cancers. Study background: The mean age was approximately 60 years, ranging from 23 to 79, with around four fifths of participants male.

A word on this clone: The antigen is unknown. The same CDR3 is also encoded by other DNA sequences in this sample.

The table came from immunoSEQ multiplex PCR; TCRdb's copy has only in-frame clones and leaves some out. The sample yields over 80,000 clones, about nine tenths seen once. CDR1 is SGHTA, CDR2 FQGNSA, per germline. The CDR3 has 12 amino acids. V gave up 2 bases and J gave up 2 bases, with 2 bases separating them. The study's findings and limits: The expanded peripheral T cells' antigen specificity was not determined. Blood T cells, both CD4+ and CD8+, expanded clonally by week 6 at 0.1 to 3.0 mg/kg.

Patients had blood sampled at baseline and again on cycle 4 day 1 and cycle 7 day 1. The rearrangement uses TRBV7-2 and TRBJ2-3; the D is unclear. Sequencing used CD4+ or CD8+ T cells sorted from blood, obtained in a trial of the OX40 agonist ivuxolimab. This clonotype was obtained from an adult with an advanced solid tumor such as melanoma, head and neck, liver or kidney cancer. DNA of the CDR3: TGTGCCAGCAGCTTATACACAGATACGCAGTATTTT. It codes for CASSLYTDTQYF.